This T cell receptor beta chain was identified during a study of blood T cell repertoires in COVID-19. Study-wide background: Sample material is recorded as cDNA or gDNA derived from T cells, B-cell-depleted T cells, or PBMCs.

This clone appeared a few times. Methods used by the authors: The assay estimated nucleated cells by amplifying reference gene primers. TCRdb's table, derived via immunoSEQ multiplex PCR, lists solely in-frame clones and lacks some. V, J and clone size were drawn from that table, and D and trimming were deduced from the DNA. The sample lists over 25,000 clones, 91% occurring once. Germline CDR1 is MNHEY and CDR2 is SMNVEV (reference sequence). V lost 6 bases to trimming and J lost 0 bases; unmatched junction nucleotides: 8. CDR3 length equals 15 residues. The sample comprised peripheral blood. The chain employs TRBV27 and TRBJ2-7; 7 nucleotides line up with TRBD1. The sequence was collected from a human donor with active COVID-19. The donor label of this sample is uncertain. CDR3 sequence reads: CASSIMTGSSYEQYF. For the CDR3, the DNA is TGTGCCAGCAGCATTATGACAGGGAGCTCCTACGAGCAGTACTTC.